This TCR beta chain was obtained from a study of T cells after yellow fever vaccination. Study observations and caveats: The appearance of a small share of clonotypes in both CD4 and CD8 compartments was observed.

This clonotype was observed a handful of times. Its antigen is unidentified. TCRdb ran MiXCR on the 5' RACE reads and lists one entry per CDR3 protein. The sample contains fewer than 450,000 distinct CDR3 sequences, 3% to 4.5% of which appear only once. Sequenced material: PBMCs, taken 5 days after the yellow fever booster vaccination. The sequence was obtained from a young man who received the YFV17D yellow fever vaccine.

CDR3 in DNA: TGTGCCTGGAGCCCCTCCCATGAGCAGTTCTTC. Translated: CAWSPSHEQFF. This chain joins TRBV30 and TRBJ2-1, with unresolved D. V lost 3 bases, J lost 8 bases, and 8 bases lay in between. The germline gives CDR1 GTSNPN, CDR2 SVGIG (reference sequence). This CDR3 is built from 11 residues. Together with reference TRBV30 and TRBJ2-1, the CDR3 gives the full variable domain: SQTIHQWPATLVQPVGSPLSLECTVEGTSNPNLYWYRQAAGRGLQLLFYSVGIGQISSEVPQNLSASRPQDRQFILSSKKLLLSDSGFYLCAWSPSHEQFFGPGTRLTVL.